The 19 T cell receptor beta chains listed next were all sequenced from one sample in a study of response to subunit inactivated influenza vaccine. Each CDR3 protein is one row after TCRdb ran MiXCR on the RT-PCR reads. Seen here are approximately 310,000 distinct CDR3 sequences, about a fifth observed once, and the top ten hold more than 8.5%. The sample was PBMCs from blood, taken about 19 months after vaccination. Receptor source: a man between 50 and 69 years old who received an inactivated influenza vaccine.

The gene calls are TRBV5-5 and TRBJ2-1, with 9 bases that match TRBD1. The V and J ends lost 3 bases and 7 bases, in that order; junction bases with no gene match: 8. CDR3 length equals 15 residues. Germline V gene data show CDR1 as SGHKS and CDR2 as YYEKEE (reference sequence). DNA for the CDR3: TGTGCCAGCAGCTCGTCTCGACAGGGGGGAAATGAGCAGTTCTTC. It specifies CASSSSRQGGNEQFF.

This clonotype was recorded a few times. The chain is built from TRBV28 and TRBJ2-7; D is tentatively TRBD1 or TRBD2 (5 bases each). The germline V gene has CDR1 MDHEN and CDR2 SYDVKM. Trimming shortened V by 7 bases and J by 1 base, and 17 bases separated the two germline ends. The CDR3 is made up of 15 amino acids. The CDR3, as DNA: TGTGCCAGCAACATTGGGACGGCTCCATCCTACGAGCAGTACTTC. This encodes CASNIGTAPSYEQYF.

The table lists this clonotype with a few counts. The rearrangement uses TRBV5-6 and TRBJ2-1; a weak D match, TRBD1 (5 bases). CDR1 is SGHDT and CDR2 is YYEEEE in the germline V gene. The CDR3 runs to 17 residues. V lost 5 bases to trimming and J lost 7 bases, with 25 bases between them. CDR3 sequence: CASSFWVGAKRTNEQFF. For the CDR3, the DNA is TGTGCCAGCAGTTTTTGGGTTGGGGCTAAACGTACGAATGAGCAGTTCTTC. Filled out from reference TRBV5-6 and TRBJ2-1, the complete variable domain reads DAGVTQSPTHLIKTRGQQVTLRCSPKSGHDTVSWYQQALGQGPQFIFQYYEEEERQRGNFPDRFSGHQFPNYSSELNVNALLLGDSALYLCASSFWVGAKRTNEQFFGPGTRLTVL.

The chain is built from TRBV27 and TRBJ2-7; no definite D call. The germline CDR1 and CDR2 sequences are MNHEY and SMNVEV (reference sequence). The CDR3 extends over 15 amino acids. V was cut by 0 bases and J by 0 bases, with 9 bases left in between. The CDR3 DNA reads TGTGCCAGCAGTTTATCTTCCCTCCCCTCCTACGAGCAGTACTTC. Its translation is CASSLSSLPSYEQYF.

A few counts support this clonotype. The gene calls are TRBV6-5 and TRBJ2-3; the match to TRBD2 covers 14 bases. There are 18 residues in the CDR3. Germline V gives CDR1 MNHEY, CDR2 SVGAGI. The V gene end was trimmed by 1 base and the J gene end by 2 bases; junction bases not matched to a gene: 5. The CDR3 loop is CASSYWTSGGPFTDTQYF. Written as DNA, the CDR3 is TGTGCCAGCAGTTACTGGACTAGCGGGGGGCCTTTCACAGATACGCAGTATTTT.

This clonotype was seen only a few times. The V and J genes are TRBV19 and TRBJ2-7; D remains unclear. The V gene lost 1 base and the J gene lost 5 bases, with 12 bases spanning the gap. Looked up from germline, CDR1 is LNHDA and CDR2 is SQIVND (reference sequence). This CDR3 region has 14 residues. The CDR3 DNA follows: TGTGCCAGTAGTATAGCTGGCAGGTGGAACGAGCAGTACTTC. Its protein product is CASSIAGRWNEQYF.

This clonotype was observed a handful of times. The J gene is TRBJ1-1, the V gene TRBV20-1; weak D call: TRBD1 (5 bases). Germline loops: CDR1 DFQATT, CDR2 SNEGSKA (reference sequence). The CDR3 sequence is 13 residues long. V was trimmed by 3 bases and J by 0 bases, leaving 8 bases between them. CDR3 residues: CSASLGVNTEAFF. CDR3 in DNA: TGCAGTGCTAGTTTAGGGGTGAACACTGAAGCTTTCTTT.

This clonotype was seen a handful of times. The gene calls are TRBV5-1 and TRBJ2-5; D may be TRBD2 (5 bases). CDR1 is SGHRS and CDR2 is YFSETQ in the germline V gene. The CDR3 spans 15 residues. V shed 4 bases and J shed 4 bases, with 17 bases lying between them. CDR3 nucleotides: TGCGCCAGCAGCCGAAGCAATCCTGAGGGAGAGACCCAGTACTTC. Its translation: CASSRSNPEGETQYF.

This clonotype turned up a few times. The CDR3 DNA is TGTGCCAGCAGCTTAACGACAGGTACCTCCTACGAGCAGTACTTC. This gives the protein CASSLTTGTSYEQYF. The chain carries TRBV7-2 and TRBJ2-7; tentative D call: TRBD1 (6 bases). Germline V gene lookup returns CDR1 SGHTA and CDR2 FQGNSA. There are 15 residues in the CDR3. V dropped 2 bases and J dropped 0 bases, with 11 bases sitting between them.

In this sample, this clonotype turned up many times. The CDR3 loop is CASSQTGEGQPQHF. CDR3 in DNA: TGTGCCAGCTCTCAAACAGGGGAAGGGCAGCCCCAGCATTTT. The rearrangement uses TRBV18 and TRBJ1-5, with TRBD1 identical over 7 bases. Germline lookup yields CDR1 KGHSH and CDR2 LQKENI. V lost 6 bases to trimming and J lost 7 bases; unmatched junction nucleotides: 9. This CDR3 comprises 14 residues. The full variable domain, rest sourced from reference TRBV18 and TRBJ1-5, is NAGVMQNPRHLVRRRGQEARLRCSPMKGHSHVYWYRQLPEEGLKFMVYLQKENIIDESGMPKERFSAEFPKEGPSILRIQQVVRGDSAAYFCASSQTGEGQPQHFGDGTRLSIL.

This clonotype occurred a few times. The chain employs TRBV6-5 and TRBJ1-4, with unresolved D. This CDR3 region has 14 residues. The V and J ends lost 5 bases and 4 bases respectively, with 11 bases between them. In germline, CDR1 is MNHEY, CDR2 SVGAGI. CDR3 DNA: TGTGCCAGCAGTCGATACGGGGTTAATGAAAAACTGTTTTTT. Its translation is CASSRYGVNEKLFF.

This clonotype appeared many times. V and J are TRBV12-3 or TRBV12-4 and TRBJ1-5; 8 bases are shared with TRBD1. J lost 3 bases, V lost 5 bases, and 6 bases had no gene match. The CDR3 length is 15 residues. The CDR3 is CASSTRTGINQPQHF. CDR3 bases: TGTGCCAGCAGTACACGGACAGGGATCAATCAGCCCCAGCATTTT.

V usage is TRBV5-1 and J usage is TRBJ2-2; 12 bases line up with TRBD1. CDR3 size: 16 residues. V dropped 1 base and J dropped 6; count of bases not matched to a gene: 4. Germline CDR1 is SGHRS and CDR2 is YFSETQ. CDR3 nucleotide sequence: TGCGCCAGCAGCTTGTCGGGACAGGGGGCCTCCGGGGAGCTGTTTTTT. Translating it yields CASSLSGQGASGELFF.

The genes are TRBV12-3 or TRBV12-4 and TRBJ2-6, with D unclear. This CDR3 is built from 14 residues. Trimming pared 6 bases from V and 2 bases from J, leaving 8 bases between. CDR3 DNA: TGTGCCAGCAGCCCAGGAGCTGGGGCCAACGTCCTGACTTTC. It is translated as CASSPGAGANVLTF.

This clonotype was detected only a few times. The rearrangement links TRBV3-1 to TRBJ1-3, with D hard to call. Trimming stripped 4 bases from V and 3 bases from J, with 10 bases between. The germline V gene encodes CDR1 LGHDT and CDR2 YNNKEL (reference sequence). The CDR3 loop spans 14 amino acids. The CDR3, as DNA: TGTGCCAGCAGCCCCACCGCAGATGGAAACACCATATATTTT. This translates into CASSPTADGNTIYF.

The chain combines TRBV20-1 with TRBJ1-1; 10 nucleotides align to TRBD1. This CDR3 comprises 15 residues. The ends lost 0 bases at V and 3 bases at J; junction bases unmatched: 4. The germline V gene encodes CDR1 DFQATT and CDR2 SNEGSKA (reference sequence). The CDR3 reads CSARDGGQGDTEAFF. The CDR3, as DNA: TGCAGTGCTAGAGATGGAGGACAGGGGGACACTGAAGCTTTCTTT.

The rearrangement links TRBV7-8 to TRBJ2-1, with 7 positions matching TRBD2. V lost 1 base to trimming and J lost 5 bases; unmatched junction nucleotides: 11. CDR1 is SGHVS and CDR2 is FQNEAQ in the germline V gene. CDR3 length equals 17 residues. The CDR3 reads CASSLVGGRAADNEQFF. The CDR3 nucleotides read TGTGCCAGCAGCTTAGTGGGGGGGAGGGCTGCGGACAATGAGCAGTTCTTC.

The sample holds a few counts of this clonotype. This chain uses TRBV7-9 with TRBJ2-5, with 12 bases matching TRBD2. This CDR3 has 15 amino acids. The V gene's germline CDR1 is SEHNR and CDR2 FQNEAQ (reference sequence). V gave up 5 bases and J gave up 2 bases; unmatched junction bases: 3. CDR3 nucleotides: TGTGCCAGCAGCAGCGGACTAGCGGGGCAAGAGACCCAGTACTTC. This encodes CASSSGLAGQETQYF. The complete variable domain, with remaining parts taken from reference TRBV7-9 and TRBJ2-5, reads DTGVSQNPRHKITKRGQNVTFRCDPISEHNRLYWYRQTLGQGPEFLTYFQNEAQLEKSRLLSDRFSAERPKGSFSTLEIQRTEQGDSAMYLCASSSGLAGQETQYFGPGTRLLVL.

About this clonotype itself: One base away lies a much larger clone, so this may be a sequencing read error. CDR3 DNA sequence: TGCGCCAGCAGCTTTGATCTGGCCAGGCCCCAAGAGACCCAGTACTTC. Protein: CASSFDLARPQETQYF. The rearrangement joins TRBV5-1 to TRBJ2-5; D gene uncertain. Deletions cut 2 bases from V and 1 base from J, with 15 bases between. The CDR3 length is 16 residues. CDR1 is SGHRS, CDR2 YFSETQ, per germline.